The clone carrying this TCR beta chain was detected only a few times. This entry comes from a study of regulatory T cells in long-lasting Graves disease. The CDR3 totals 13 residues. Trimming left V 3 bases short and J 8 bases short, with 11 bases between. CDR1 is MGHDK and CDR2 is SYGVNS in the germline V gene. Construction of the TCR beta libraries employed iRepertoire HTBI primers in conjunction with Arm-PCR of CDR3 regions. MiXCR, applied by TCRdb to the multiplex PCR reads, yields one record per CDR3 protein. The sample lists approximately 350,000 distinct CDR3 sequences; more than 20% were seen once. Time point in this sample: persistent/refractory GD, antithyroid drugs over 5 years with positive TRAb. PBMCs provided the RNA from which the TCR library was made.

The chain joins TRBV25-1 to TRBJ2-1; possibly TRBD2 for D (5 bases). The TCR originated in a middle-aged woman with Graves disease. The material was peripheral blood mononuclear cells (PBMCs), obtained when the disease was refractory, from a patient treated with antithyroid drugs. Here the CDR3 reads CASSEVGRDEQFF. CDR3 DNA sequence: TGTGCCAGCAGTGAGGTTGGGCGGGATGAGCAGTTCTTC.